This record covers a single T cell receptor beta chain. Its antigen is unknown. The data belong to a study of blood T cells in healthy people across ages. This CDR3 has 16 amino acids. Germline V gene data show CDR1 as SGHTA and CDR2 as FQGNSA. Unmatched junction bases numbered 7, after V lost 2 bases and J lost 4 bases. Alongside a J-beta primer mix, a sample-barcoded 5' primer served in a second PCR lasting about 7 to 11 cycles. Each sample provided no less than 2.5 million CDR3-containing paired-end reads. TCRdb fed the 5' RACE reads into MiXCR, producing one record per CDR3 protein. The table has about 780,000 distinct CDR3 sequences, about half seen once. PBMCs numbering at least 7 million were isolated per sample. General study results and limits: Underestimates were what the diversity estimates from one million T cells were considered to be. TCR beta diversity per million T cells fell roughly linearly with age.

Specimen: blood. The clonotype originates from a man at least 80 years old in good health. The chain joins TRBV7-2 to TRBJ2-5, with 10 bases identical to TRBD2. In nucleotides, the CDR3 is TGTGCCAGCAGCTTAACAGGACTAGCGGTGGGAGAGACCCAGTACTTC. Translating it yields CASSLTGLAVGETQYF.